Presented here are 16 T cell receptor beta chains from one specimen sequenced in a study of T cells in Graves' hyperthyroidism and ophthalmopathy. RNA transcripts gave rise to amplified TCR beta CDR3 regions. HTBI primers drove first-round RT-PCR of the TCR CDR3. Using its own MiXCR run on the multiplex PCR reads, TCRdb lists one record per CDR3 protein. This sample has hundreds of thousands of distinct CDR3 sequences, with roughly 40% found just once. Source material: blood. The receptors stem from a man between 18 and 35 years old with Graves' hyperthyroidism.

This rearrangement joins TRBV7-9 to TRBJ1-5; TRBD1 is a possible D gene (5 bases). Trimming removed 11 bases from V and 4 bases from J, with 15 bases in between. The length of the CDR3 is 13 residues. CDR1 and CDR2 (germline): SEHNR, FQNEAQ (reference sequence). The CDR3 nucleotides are TGTGCCTGGGACCGGGGCCAAAATCAGCCCCAGCATTTT. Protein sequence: CAWDRGQNQPQHF.

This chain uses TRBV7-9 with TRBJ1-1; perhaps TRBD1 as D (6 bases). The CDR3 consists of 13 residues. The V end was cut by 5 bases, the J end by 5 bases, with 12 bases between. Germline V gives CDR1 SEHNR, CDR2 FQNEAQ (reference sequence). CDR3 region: CASSPRQETEAFF. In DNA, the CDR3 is TGTGCCAGCAGCCCCCGACAGGAAACTGAAGCTTTCTTT.

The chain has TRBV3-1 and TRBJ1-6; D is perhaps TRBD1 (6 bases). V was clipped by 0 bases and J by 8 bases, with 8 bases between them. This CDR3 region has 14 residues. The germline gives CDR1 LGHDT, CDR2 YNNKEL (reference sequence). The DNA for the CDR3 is TGTGCCAGCAGCCAAGATACAGGGCATTCACCCCTCCACTTT. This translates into CASSQDTGHSPLHF. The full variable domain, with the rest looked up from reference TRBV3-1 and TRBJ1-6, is DTAVSQTPKYLVTQMGNDKSIKCEQNLGHDTMYWYKQDSKKFLKIMFSYNNKELIINETVPNRFSPKSPDKAHLNLHINSLELGDSAVYFCASSQDTGHSPLHFGNGTRLTVT.

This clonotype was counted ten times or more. CDR3 amino acids: CSVEGTGANYGYTF. The CDR3 DNA reads TGCAGCGTTGAAGGGACAGGGGCTAACTATGGCTACACCTTC. V gene TRBV29-1 combines with J gene TRBJ1-2; 9 nucleotides align to TRBD1. V dropped 1 base and J dropped 0; count of bases not matched to a gene: 0. The germline CDR1 and CDR2 sequences are SQVTM and ANQGSEA. This CDR3 is 14 amino acids long.

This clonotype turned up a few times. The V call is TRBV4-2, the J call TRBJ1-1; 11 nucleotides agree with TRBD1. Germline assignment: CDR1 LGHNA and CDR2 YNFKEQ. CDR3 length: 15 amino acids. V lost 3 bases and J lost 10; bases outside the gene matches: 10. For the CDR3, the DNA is TGTGCCAGCAGCCACGTTGGACAGGGGGCGGCTGGAGCTTTCTTT. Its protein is CASSHVGQGAAGAFF.

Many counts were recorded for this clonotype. CDR3 sequence: CSARESLGGGTEAFF. CDR3 bases: TGCAGTGCTAGAGAATCTCTAGGAGGGGGCACTGAAGCTTTCTTT. This chain links TRBV20-1 with TRBJ1-1; the D gene is possibly TRBD1 (6 bases). Trimming took off 0 bases at V and 4 bases at J, with 15 bases between the two ends. Looked up from germline, CDR1 is DFQATT and CDR2 is SNEGSKA (reference sequence). The CDR3 runs to 15 residues.

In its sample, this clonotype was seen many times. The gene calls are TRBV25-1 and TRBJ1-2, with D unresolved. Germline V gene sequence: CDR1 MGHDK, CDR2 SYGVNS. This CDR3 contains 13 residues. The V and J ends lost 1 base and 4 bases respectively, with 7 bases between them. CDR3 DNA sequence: TGTGCCAGCAGTGAATCAGGCTCCTATGGCTACACCTTC. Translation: CASSESGSYGYTF.

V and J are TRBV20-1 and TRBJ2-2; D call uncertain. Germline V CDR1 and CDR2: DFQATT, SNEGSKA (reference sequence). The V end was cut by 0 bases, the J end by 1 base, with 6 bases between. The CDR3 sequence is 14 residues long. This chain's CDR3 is CSARDLGNTGELFF. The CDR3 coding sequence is TGCAGTGCTAGAGATCTGGGGAACACCGGGGAGCTGTTTTTT.

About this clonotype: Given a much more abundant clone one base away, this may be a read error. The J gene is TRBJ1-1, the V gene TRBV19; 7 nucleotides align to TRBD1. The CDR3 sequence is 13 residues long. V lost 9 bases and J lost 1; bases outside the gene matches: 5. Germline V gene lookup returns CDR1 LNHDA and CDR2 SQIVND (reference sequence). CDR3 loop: CASNQGGNTEAFF. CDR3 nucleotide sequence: TGTGCCAGCAACCAGGGGGGGAACACTGAAGCTTTCTTT.

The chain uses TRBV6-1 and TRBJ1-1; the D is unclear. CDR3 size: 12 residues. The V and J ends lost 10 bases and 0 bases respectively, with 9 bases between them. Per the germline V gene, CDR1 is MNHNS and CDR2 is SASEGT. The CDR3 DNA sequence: TGTGCCACCTCGACACTGAACACTGAAGCTTTCTTT. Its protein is CATSTLNTEAFF.

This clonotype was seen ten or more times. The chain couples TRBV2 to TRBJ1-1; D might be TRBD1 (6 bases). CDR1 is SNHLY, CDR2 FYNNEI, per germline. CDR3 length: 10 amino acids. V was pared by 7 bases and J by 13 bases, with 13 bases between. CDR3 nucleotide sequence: TGTGCCAGCATTGGACAGCTCGGTTTCTTT. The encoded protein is CASIGQLGFF.

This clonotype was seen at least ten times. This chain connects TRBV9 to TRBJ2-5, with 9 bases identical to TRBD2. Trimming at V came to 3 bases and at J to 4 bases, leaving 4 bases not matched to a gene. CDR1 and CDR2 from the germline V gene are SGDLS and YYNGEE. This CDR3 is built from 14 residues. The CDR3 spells CASSGGGAGETQYF. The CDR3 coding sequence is TGTGCCAGCAGCGGCGGGGGGGCAGGAGAGACCCAGTACTTC.

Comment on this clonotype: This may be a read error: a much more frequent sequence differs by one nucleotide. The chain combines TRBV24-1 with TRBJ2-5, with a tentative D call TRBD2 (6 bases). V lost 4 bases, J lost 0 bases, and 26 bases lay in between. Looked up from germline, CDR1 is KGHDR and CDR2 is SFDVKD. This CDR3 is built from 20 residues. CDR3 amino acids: CATSDSIGGTHPLYQETQYF. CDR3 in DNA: TGTGCCACCAGTGACTCCATTGGCGGGACCCACCCCCTTTACCAAGAGACCCAGTACTTC.

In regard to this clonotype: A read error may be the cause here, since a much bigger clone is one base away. The CDR3 DNA reads as TGCAGCGTTGGGGGAGGGGGACAGGGACTCTACGAGCAGTACTTC. Protein: CSVGGGGQGLYEQYF. This chain links TRBV29-1 with TRBJ2-7; TRBD1 aligns across 9 bases. This CDR3 comprises 15 residues. CDR1 SQVTM and CDR2 ANQGSEA come from the germline V gene. Losses at the gene ends were 4 bases for V and 3 bases for J; bases not matched to a gene: 10.

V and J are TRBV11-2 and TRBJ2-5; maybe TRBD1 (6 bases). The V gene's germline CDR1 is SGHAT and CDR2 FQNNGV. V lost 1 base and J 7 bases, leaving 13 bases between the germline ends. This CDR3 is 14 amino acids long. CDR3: CASSLVRTEPTQYF. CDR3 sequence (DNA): TGTGCCAGCAGCTTAGTTCGGACAGAACCGACCCAGTACTTC.

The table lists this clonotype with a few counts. CDR3 in amino acids: CASSGPLSGRGTGELFF. CDR3 coding DNA: TGTGCCAGCAGCGGACCCCTTAGCGGGAGGGGCACCGGGGAGCTGTTTTTT. The V call is TRBV19, the J call TRBJ2-2, with 11 bases identical to TRBD2. The germline V gene has CDR1 LNHDA and CDR2 SQIVND (reference sequence). Trimming took 9 bases from V and 4 from J; bases not matched to a gene: 13. The CDR3 consists of 17 residues. Full variable domain (missing parts from reference TRBV19 and TRBJ2-2): DGGITQSPKYLFRKEGQNVTLSCEQNLNHDAMYWYRQDPGQGLRLIYYSQIVNDFQKGDIAEGYSVSREKKESFPLTVTSAQKNPTAFYLCASSGPLSGRGTGELFFGEGSRLTVL.